These T cell receptor beta chains were read from a single sample in a study of T cells in Graves' hyperthyroidism and ophthalmopathy. TCRdb independently ran MiXCR on the multiplex PCR reads; one entry per CDR3 protein. The sample gives 250,000 to 300,000 distinct CDR3 sequences, roughly 15% of which show up once; 7.9% is in the top ten. Sequencing was done on a sample of blood. These receptors came from a woman between 40 and 50 years old with Graves' hyperthyroidism. CDR3s include the opening cysteine and the closing phenylalanine or tryptophan. The D gene is left open where the match is weak. The size entry is marked missing in some rows and otherwise reads once, few, many or a size class.

J gene: TRBJ1-5; D gene: NA; CDR3 length: 15; clone size: NA; V gene: TRBV15; CDR3 DNA: TGTGCCACCAGCAGAGAAACAGGCTCAAGCCAGCCCCAGCATTTT; CDR3 protein: CATSRETGSSQPQHF
J gene: TRBJ2-1; D gene: NA; CDR3 length: 15; clone size: few; V gene: TRBV5-6; CDR3 DNA: TGTGCCAGCAGCTTCTTGGCTAACGGATTCGATGAGCAGTTCTTC; CDR3 protein: CASSFLANGFDEQFF
J gene: TRBJ2-2; D gene: TRBD2; CDR3 length: 15; clone size: many; V gene: TRBV7-2; CDR3 DNA: TGTGCCAGCGAAACTAGCGGGAGTTACACCGGGGAGCTGTTTTTT; CDR3 protein: CASETSGSYTGELFF
J gene: TRBJ2-3; D gene: TRBD2; CDR3 length: 17; clone size: many; V gene: TRBV28; CDR3 DNA: TGTGCCAGCAGTTTCCTCCTAGCGGGAGAGGGCGGGGATACGCAGTATTTT; CDR3 protein: CASSFLLAGEGGDTQYF
J gene: TRBJ1-3; D gene: NA; CDR3 length: 16; clone size: NA; V gene: TRBV7-9; CDR3 DNA: TGTGCCAGCAGCTTAGGAGTGCCGGTCTCTGGAAACACCATATATTTT; CDR3 protein: CASSLGVPVSGNTIYF
J gene: TRBJ1-5; D gene: NA; CDR3 length: 15; clone size: few; V gene: TRBV5-6; CDR3 DNA: TGTGCCAGCAGCTTGTTCCCTGGGGTAGATCAGCCCCAGCATTTT; CDR3 protein: CASSLFPGVDQPQHF
J gene: TRBJ1-2; D gene: NA; CDR3 length: 12; clone size: few; V gene: TRBV7-9; CDR3 DNA: TGTGCCAGCAGCTTTGGTCAGAATGGCTACACCTTC; CDR3 protein: CASSFGQNGYTF
J gene: TRBJ2-2; D gene: TRBD2; CDR3 length: 15; clone size: NA; V gene: TRBV15; CDR3 DNA: TGTGCCACCAGCAGAGCGGCGGGGGGCACCGGGGAGCTGTTTTTT; CDR3 protein: CATSRAAGGTGELFF
J gene: TRBJ2-2; D gene: TRBD2; CDR3 length: 17; clone size: few; V gene: TRBV6-1; CDR3 DNA: TGTGCCAGCAGTGTCACGGGACTAGCGGAAAACACCGGGGAGCTGTTTTTT; CDR3 protein: CASSVTGLAENTGELFF
J gene: TRBJ1-6; D gene: NA; CDR3 length: 13; clone size: many; V gene: TRBV30; CDR3 DNA: TGTGCCTGTTCGGGGTCCTATAATTCACCCCTCCACTTT; CDR3 protein: CACSGSYNSPLHF
J gene: TRBJ1-2; D gene: NA; CDR3 length: 13; clone size: few; V gene: TRBV7-9; CDR3 DNA: TGTGCCAGCAGCTTATTGGGGACGCATGGCTACACCTTC; CDR3 protein: CASSLLGTHGYTF
J gene: TRBJ1-3; D gene: TRBD1; CDR3 length: 14; clone size: few; V gene: TRBV2; CDR3 DNA: TGTGCCAGCAGTCGGACAGGGACTGGAAACACCATATATTTT; CDR3 protein: CASSRTGTGNTIYF
J gene: TRBJ2-3; D gene: NA; CDR3 length: 14; clone size: many; V gene: TRBV7-9; CDR3 DNA: TGTGCCAGCAGCTCCAGGGCGCTAGGCGGTACGCAGTATTTT; CDR3 protein: CASSSRALGGTQYF
J gene: TRBJ2-5; D gene: NA; CDR3 length: 17; clone size: many; V gene: TRBV27; CDR3 DNA: TGTGCCAGCAGTTCGGGTTGGCAGACTGGATCAAAGGAGACCCAGTACTTC; CDR3 protein: CASSSGWQTGSKETQYF
J gene: TRBJ2-1; D gene: NA; CDR3 length: 12; clone size: many; V gene: TRBV27; CDR3 DNA: TGTGCCAGCAATTTTGGTGGGGGTGAGCAGTTCTTC; CDR3 protein: CASNFGGGEQFF
J gene: TRBJ2-5; D gene: NA; CDR3 length: 14; clone size: NA; V gene: TRBV11-2; CDR3 DNA: TGTGCCAGCAGCCCGCGCCTGGGTGGAGAGACCCAGTACTTC; CDR3 protein: CASSPRLGGETQYF
J gene: TRBJ1-2; D gene: NA; CDR3 length: 16; clone size: NA; V gene: TRBV4-1; CDR3 DNA: TGCGCCAGCAGCCAAGATGAGGCAGGGTGGGCCTATGGCTACACCTTC; CDR3 protein: CASSQDEAGWAYGYTF
J gene: TRBJ1-1; D gene: NA; CDR3 length: 13; clone size: many; V gene: TRBV6-2/TRBV6-3; CDR3 DNA: TGTGCCAGCAGTTACTTCGGGGGCACTGAAGCTTTCTTT; CDR3 protein: CASSYFGGTEAFF
J gene: TRBJ2-1; D gene: TRBD1; CDR3 length: 15; clone size: many; V gene: TRBV7-8; CDR3 DNA: TGTGCCAGCAGCCTAATGGACAGGCTCTACAATGAGCAGTTCTTC; CDR3 protein: CASSLMDRLYNEQFF
J gene: TRBJ2-3; D gene: NA; CDR3 length: 12; clone size: many; V gene: TRBV6-6; CDR3 DNA: TGTGCCAGCAGTTACTCGCGTGATACGCAGTATTTT; CDR3 protein: CASSYSRDTQYF
J gene: TRBJ1-2; D gene: NA; CDR3 length: 14; clone size: NA; V gene: TRBV28; CDR3 DNA: TGTGCCAGCAGACCAGCCGGGACACTAAATGGCTACACCTTC; CDR3 protein: CASRPAGTLNGYTF
J gene: TRBJ1-2; D gene: NA; CDR3 length: 14; clone size: few; V gene: TRBV19; CDR3 DNA: TGTGCCAGTAGTATCCCAGACAGCTCCTATGGCTACACCTTC; CDR3 protein: CASSIPDSSYGYTF
J gene: TRBJ2-7; D gene: TRBD2; CDR3 length: 16; clone size: few; V gene: TRBV20-1; CDR3 DNA: TGCAGTGCTACCTACCCGACTAGCGGGGCCGCCTACGAGCAGTACTTC; CDR3 protein: CSATYPTSGAAYEQYF
J gene: TRBJ1-5; D gene: NA; CDR3 length: 13; clone size: many; V gene: TRBV5-1; CDR3 DNA: TGCGCCAGCAGCGAGACGGGGTACGGGCCCCAGCATTTT; CDR3 protein: CASSETGYGPQHF
J gene: TRBJ2-1; D gene: TRBD2; CDR3 length: 16; clone size: NA; V gene: TRBV5-1; CDR3 DNA: TGCGCCAGCAGCCCCGGGACTAGCGGGCTCCACAATGAGCAGTTCTTC; CDR3 protein: CASSPGTSGLHNEQFF
J gene: TRBJ2-3; D gene: TRBD2; CDR3 length: 16; clone size: NA; V gene: TRBV7-9; CDR3 DNA: TGTGCCAGCAGCTTCCCGGGAGGCCAAAGCACAGATACGCAGTATTTT; CDR3 protein: CASSFPGGQSTDTQYF
J gene: TRBJ2-5; D gene: NA; CDR3 length: 14; clone size: many; V gene: TRBV20-1; CDR3 DNA: TGCAGTGCTAGGGAGACAGGAGGGCAAGAGACCCAGTACTTC; CDR3 protein: CSARETGGQETQYF
J gene: TRBJ2-3; D gene: TRBD2; CDR3 length: 17; clone size: NA; V gene: TRBV11-2; CDR3 DNA: TGTGCCAGCAGCTTAGGGATAAGCGGGAGTGGCACAGATACGCAGTATTTT; CDR3 protein: CASSLGISGSGTDTQYF
J gene: TRBJ2-1; D gene: NA; CDR3 length: 15; clone size: many; V gene: TRBV7-2; CDR3 DNA: TGTGCCAGCTCCTGGGGCTCCTTCTCCTACAATGAGCAGTTCTTC; CDR3 protein: CASSWGSFSYNEQFF
J gene: TRBJ2-2; D gene: NA; CDR3 length: 13; clone size: NA; V gene: TRBV12-3/TRBV12-4; CDR3 DNA: TGTGCCAGCACCCAAATCCCAGCCGGGGAGCTGTTTTTT; CDR3 protein: CASTQIPAGELFF
J gene: TRBJ1-6; D gene: NA; CDR3 length: 13; clone size: NA; V gene: TRBV7-8; CDR3 DNA: TGTGCCAGGAGCTTTGGTGTGAGTTCACCCCTCCACTTT; CDR3 protein: CARSFGVSSPLHF
J gene: TRBJ1-5; D gene: NA; CDR3 length: 14; clone size: many; V gene: TRBV5-6; CDR3 DNA: TGTGCCAGCAGCTTGGGTCAGGTCGATCAGCCCCAGCATTTT; CDR3 protein: CASSLGQVDQPQHF
J gene: TRBJ1-5; D gene: NA; CDR3 length: 13; clone size: many; V gene: TRBV2; CDR3 DNA: TGTGCCAGCAGTGAAGCGCGACAGCAGCCCCAGCATTTT; CDR3 protein: CASSEARQQPQHF
J gene: TRBJ1-4; D gene: TRBD1; CDR3 length: 13; clone size: many; V gene: TRBV7-9; CDR3 DNA: TGTGCCAGCACCGGACAGGGAGATGAAAAACTGTTTTTT; CDR3 protein: CASTGQGDEKLFF
J gene: TRBJ1-1; D gene: NA; CDR3 length: 14; clone size: many; V gene: TRBV19; CDR3 DNA: TGTGCCACCGCCGGCGGGGAGATGAACACTGAAGCTTTCTTT; CDR3 protein: CATAGGEMNTEAFF
J gene: TRBJ2-7; D gene: TRBD2; CDR3 length: 18; clone size: many; V gene: TRBV7-9; CDR3 DNA: TGTGCCAGCAGCCCCGGGACTAGCGGGGGACTGGGTTCCTACGAGCAGTACTTC; CDR3 protein: CASSPGTSGGLGSYEQYF
J gene: TRBJ2-1; D gene: NA; CDR3 length: 14; clone size: many; V gene: TRBV3-1; CDR3 DNA: TGTGCCAGCAGCACCTACTTAAGGAGCAATGAGCAGTTCTTC; CDR3 protein: CASSTYLRSNEQFF
J gene: TRBJ2-1; D gene: TRBD2; CDR3 length: 10; clone size: NA; V gene: TRBV28; CDR3 DNA: TGTGCCACGAAAGCGGGAGTAGAGTTCTTC; CDR3 protein: CATKAGVEFF
J gene: TRBJ2-1; D gene: TRBD1; CDR3 length: 18; clone size: few; V gene: TRBV11-2; CDR3 DNA: TGTGCCAGCAGCTTCCAACCATTACGACAGGGGGCTCACAATGAGCAGTTCTTC; CDR3 protein: CASSFQPLRQGAHNEQFF
J gene: TRBJ1-1; D gene: NA; CDR3 length: 15; clone size: many; V gene: TRBV2; CDR3 DNA: TGTGCCACCAACCGGGGTTCATCAAAGGGGGCTGAAGCTTTCTTT; CDR3 protein: CATNRGSSKGAEAFF
J gene: TRBJ2-7; D gene: TRBD2; CDR3 length: 16; clone size: many; V gene: TRBV20-1; CDR3 DNA: TGCAGTGCTAGTACTAGCGGGAGGGCAACTTCCTACGAGCAGTACTTC; CDR3 protein: CSASTSGRATSYEQYF
J gene: TRBJ1-4; D gene: NA; CDR3 length: 13; clone size: few; V gene: TRBV9; CDR3 DNA: TGTGCCAGCAGCGTATCCATCGGGGAAAAACTGTTTTTT; CDR3 protein: CASSVSIGEKLFF
J gene: TRBJ2-7; D gene: TRBD2; CDR3 length: 14; clone size: many; V gene: TRBV18; CDR3 DNA: TGTGCCAGCTCACCGCGGGAGGGCTCCTACGAGCAGTACTTC; CDR3 protein: CASSPREGSYEQYF
J gene: TRBJ2-1; D gene: NA; CDR3 length: 15; clone size: NA; V gene: TRBV5-5; CDR3 DNA: TGTGCCAGCAGCTTGTTTCAGTCCCTGAGCAATGAGCAGTTCTTC; CDR3 protein: CASSLFQSLSNEQFF
J gene: TRBJ2-3; D gene: TRBD2; CDR3 length: 13; clone size: many; V gene: TRBV28; CDR3 DNA: TGTGCCAGCAATCTGGGGGGGGGAGATACGCAGTATTTT; CDR3 protein: CASNLGGGDTQYF
J gene: TRBJ2-5; D gene: TRBD1; CDR3 length: 16; clone size: many; V gene: TRBV20-1; CDR3 DNA: TGCAGTGCCTCCGGGACAGGGGGTTTCTTGCTAGAGACCCAGTACTTC; CDR3 protein: CSASGTGGFLLETQYF
J gene: TRBJ2-5; D gene: TRBD1; CDR3 length: 14; clone size: many; V gene: TRBV2; CDR3 DNA: TGTGCCAGCAGCGCGGGACAGGGGAAAGAGACCCAGTACTTC; CDR3 protein: CASSAGQGKETQYF
J gene: TRBJ1-5; D gene: NA; CDR3 length: 14; clone size: NA; V gene: TRBV10-3; CDR3 DNA: TGTGCCATCAGTGTGTCAGGGGACAATCAGCCCCAGCATTTT; CDR3 protein: CAISVSGDNQPQHF
J gene: TRBJ2-5; D gene: TRBD2; CDR3 length: 12; clone size: many; V gene: TRBV29-1; CDR3 DNA: TGCAGCGTTACTAGCGGCCAAGAGACCCAGTACTTC; CDR3 protein: CSVTSGQETQYF
J gene: TRBJ2-1; D gene: TRBD2; CDR3 length: 16; clone size: many; V gene: TRBV20-1; CDR3 DNA: TGCAGTGCTAGAGATGGCCGAGCGGGGCTCTACAATGAGCAGTTCTTC; CDR3 protein: CSARDGRAGLYNEQFF
J gene: TRBJ1-6; D gene: NA; CDR3 length: 15; clone size: many; V gene: TRBV6-1; CDR3 DNA: TGTGCCAGCAGGGACCGGGCCATTGGTGATTATACCCTCCACTTT; CDR3 protein: CASRDRAIGDYTLHF
J gene: TRBJ2-3; D gene: NA; CDR3 length: 15; clone size: many; V gene: TRBV6-1; CDR3 DNA: TGTGCCAGCACTGAGAATGTGGTGGTCATAGATACGCAGTATTTT; CDR3 protein: CASTENVVVIDTQYF
J gene: TRBJ1-2; D gene: NA; CDR3 length: 14; clone size: many; V gene: TRBV30; CDR3 DNA: TGTGCCTGGAGTTGGGAGGGAGGGCCTCATGGCTACACCTTC; CDR3 protein: CAWSWEGGPHGYTF